This TCR beta chain was sequenced in a study of T cell changes during pregnancy in multiple sclerosis. V was clipped by 3 bases and J by 2 bases, with 10 bases between them. The CDR3 contains 15 residues. Germline V gives CDR1 MGHRA, CDR2 YSYEKL. TCRdb keeps only in-frame clones here, not all; method: immunoSEQ multiplex PCR. The data hold tens of thousands of clones, with 90% to 95% observed a single time. Sample: peripheral blood, taken after pregnancy. The clonotype was recovered from a female donor in good health, enrolled as a control in a pregnancy study. This chain joins TRBV4-1 and TRBJ1-4, with D maybe TRBD1 (6 bases). The CDR3 DNA follows: TGCGCCAGCAGCCAGCTAACAGGGACTAATGAAAAACTGTTTTTT. Translation: CASSQLTGTNEKLFF.